Following are 19 T cell receptor beta chains from one sample sequenced in a study of CD8+CD57+ T cells in acquired aplastic anemia. Genomic DNA served as template for TCR beta VDJ and CDR3 profiling. TCRdb re-called the reads with MiXCR, one entry per CDR3 protein. The sample gives just over 450,000 distinct CDR3 sequences, around 33% of which show up once; approximately 0.82% is in the top ten. The sequenced patients had an expansion of CD8+CD57+ cells seen by flow cytometry. Sequencing was performed on sorted CD4+, CD8+, or CD8+CD57+ T cells (not recorded which) from PBMCs. All receptors derive from a human donor with aplastic anemia.

This CDR3 reads CASSQDIANEKLFF. The CDR3 bases are TGTGCCAGCAGCCAAGATATAGCTAATGAAAAACTGTTTTTT. The V gene is TRBV4-2, the J gene TRBJ1-4; D unresolved. Germline-derived CDR1 and CDR2 are LGHNA and YNFKEQ. V shed 0 bases and J shed 3 bases, with 5 bases lying between them. The CDR3 extends over 14 amino acids.

The CDR3 DNA is TGTGCCATCAGTGAGCGAGACACGCAGTATTTT. It translates to CAISERDTQYF. V is TRBV10-3 and J is TRBJ2-3; D is undetermined. Germline assignment: CDR1 ENHRY and CDR2 SYGVKD. The CDR3 consists of 11 residues. Trimming shortened V by 2 bases and J by 9 bases, and 6 bases separated the two germline ends.

The chain uses TRBV6-1 and TRBJ2-6, with TRBD1 matching over 9 bases. The germline V gene has CDR1 MNHNS and CDR2 SASEGT. The trim removed 6 bases at V and 0 bases at J, leaving 6 bases unmatched. The CDR3 consists of 17 residues. CDR3 in amino acids: CASRGRDRVSGANVLTF. The DNA of the CDR3 is TGTGCCAGCAGGGGGCGGGACAGGGTCTCTGGGGCCAACGTCCTGACTTTC.

This clonotype has only a few counts. The chain recombines TRBV7-3 with TRBJ1-1; D not resolved. The ends were cut back, 5 bases at V and 1 base at J, with 5 bases in the middle. Germline lookup yields CDR1 SGHTA and CDR2 FQGTGA. The length of the CDR3 is 12 residues. CDR3 nucleotide sequence: TGTGCCAGCAGCAGAAGGAACACTGAAGCTTTCTTT. Protein: CASSRRNTEAFF.

This clonotype appeared a few times. The genes are TRBV3-1 and TRBJ1-2; D is undetermined. Germline lookup yields CDR1 LGHDT and CDR2 YNNKEL (reference sequence). V lost 0 bases, J lost 8 bases, and 13 bases lay in between. The length of the CDR3 is 14 residues. The CDR3 sequence is CASSQDGGWEGYTF. The CDR3 nucleotides are TGTGCCAGCAGCCAAGATGGAGGGTGGGAAGGCTACACCTTC.

This clonotype was counted between two and nine times. The chain links TRBV20-1 to TRBJ2-5, with D perhaps matching TRBD1 (6 bases). Germline CDR1 DFQATT, CDR2 SNEGSKA (reference sequence). CDR3 length: 12 amino acids. With 7 bases removed from V and 2 bases from J, the gap between germline ends came to 11 bases. The CDR3 loop is CSGKDSQETQYF. The CDR3 nucleotides read TGCAGTGGTAAGGACAGTCAAGAGACCCAGTACTTC.

The rearrangement links TRBV5-1 to TRBJ1-4; D is unresolved. Germline lookup yields CDR1 SGHRS and CDR2 YFSETQ. Deletions cut 3 bases from V and 8 bases from J, with 17 bases between. CDR3 length: 15 amino acids. The CDR3 is CASSSGPVPEEKLFF. For the CDR3, the DNA is TGCGCCAGCAGCTCGGGCCCGGTACCCGAAGAAAAACTGTTTTTT.

This clonotype came up many times. V gene TRBV7-9 combines with J gene TRBJ2-5; the D gene could be TRBD1 or TRBD2 (6 bases each). CDR1 and CDR2 (germline): SEHNR, FQNEAQ (reference sequence). V gave up 5 bases and J gave up 1 base, with 20 bases separating them. This CDR3 region has 17 residues. The CDR3 DNA reads TGTGCCAGCAGCCCGCGGGATTGGACAGAAGGCCAAGAGACCCAGTACTTC. This codes for CASSPRDWTEGQETQYF.

V gene TRBV7-7 combines with J gene TRBJ2-7; no clear D gene. The length of the CDR3 is 15 residues. V shed 5 bases and J shed 5 bases, with 19 bases lying between them. The germline CDR1 and CDR2 sequences are SSHAT and FNYEAQ (reference sequence). In DNA form, the CDR3 reads TGTGCCAGCAGCCCCACATGGACGGTGGCGGACGAGCAGTACTTC. Its translation: CASSPTWTVADEQYF.

This clonotype was observed a handful of times. The chain links TRBV5-1 to TRBJ2-7; weak D call: TRBD2 (5 bases). The CDR3 is made up of 16 amino acids. V gave up 2 bases and J gave up 5 bases, with 20 bases separating them. Germline V gene data show CDR1 as SGHRS and CDR2 as YFSETQ. In nucleotides, the CDR3 is TGCGCCAGCAGCTTTGGACGGGGATTGGGTTCCGACGAGCAGTACTTC. Amino acid sequence: CASSFGRGLGSDEQYF.

The rearrangement links TRBV11-2 to TRBJ1-2; D not resolved. The germline V gene encodes CDR1 SGHAT and CDR2 FQNNGV. The CDR3 has 15 residues. V gave up 4 bases and J gave up 2 bases, with 14 bases separating them. CDR3: CASSSLNSGNYGYTF. The CDR3, as DNA: TGTGCCAGCAGCTCGCTAAACTCCGGGAACTATGGCTACACCTTC.

This clonotype came up many times. V and J are TRBV10-3 and TRBJ1-4, with a possible D match to TRBD1 (5 bases). This CDR3 has 13 residues. V was clipped by 4 bases and J by 8 bases, with 11 bases between them. Germline lookup yields CDR1 ENHRY and CDR2 SYGVKD. In nucleotides, the CDR3 is TGTGCCATCAGTGGATCGGGGACGGAAAAACTGTTTTTT. Translated, it gives CAISGSGTEKLFF.

Of note for this clonotype: Relative to the germline gene, one junction end is altered; a read error may explain this. The chain uses TRBV10-1 and TRBJ2-7; D gene uncertain. The germline gives CDR1 WNHNN, CDR2 SYGVQD (reference sequence). The CDR3 runs 14 residues. CDR3 region: CASSPLTRFYEQYF. The CDR3 bases are TGTGCCAGCAGTCCGTTGACACGATTCTACGAGCAGTACTTC.

This sequence joins TRBV25-1 and TRBJ2-1, with 12 bases that match TRBD2. Germline CDR1 MGHDK, CDR2 SYGVNS. This CDR3 comprises 17 residues. V lost 6 bases and J lost 2; bases outside the gene matches: 8. CDR3: CASSPTSGSGAYNEQFF. CDR3 bases: TGTGCCAGCAGCCCGACTAGCGGGAGCGGGGCCTACAATGAGCAGTTCTTC.

Ten or more counts support this clonotype. This chain joins TRBV10-3 and TRBJ1-1; 8 bases match TRBD1. The CDR3 runs to 15 residues. J lost 1 base, V lost 6 bases, and 7 bases had no gene match. Germline V CDR1 and CDR2: ENHRY, SYGVKD. The CDR3 sequence: CAISPQGQANTEAFF. The CDR3, as DNA: TGTGCCATCAGCCCACAGGGACAGGCGAACACTGAAGCTTTCTTT.

The genes are TRBV5-1 and TRBJ2-7, with D perhaps given as TRBD1 or TRBD2 (5 bases each). V gave up 4 bases and J gave up 4 bases, with 21 bases separating them. CDR1 and CDR2 (germline): SGHRS, YFSETQ. This CDR3 contains 16 residues. The CDR3 is CASSGGLGGPTYEQYF. The CDR3 region has the DNA TGCGCCAGCAGCGGGGGTCTTGGGGGACCGACTTACGAGCAGTACTTC.

This clonotype was counted ten times or more. The genes are TRBV10-1 and TRBJ2-7; D is unresolved. The CDR3 covers 13 residues. Trimming removed 2 bases at V and 0 bases at J, with 5 bases between. Germline V CDR1 and CDR2: WNHNN, SYGVQD (reference sequence). CDR3 sequence (DNA): TGCGCCAGCAGTGAGGTTCCCTCCTACGAGCAGTACTTC. This codes for CASSEVPSYEQYF.

J is TRBJ1-5 and V is TRBV24-1; D is undetermined. CDR3 size: 15 residues. Trimming took 4 bases from V and 7 from J, leaving 16 bases between them. Germline assignment: CDR1 KGHDR and CDR2 SFDVKD. CDR3 sequence (DNA): TGTGCCACCAGTGACCAGACAAGCTACGAGCAGCCCCAGCATTTT. Its protein product is CATSDQTSYEQPQHF.

This clonotype was found many times. The chain has TRBV20-1 and TRBJ1-2; tentatively, D is TRBD1 (6 bases). V lost 0 bases and J lost 5, with 16 bases in between. CDR1 and CDR2 (germline): DFQATT, SNEGSKA (reference sequence). The CDR3 sequence is 15 residues long. The CDR3 spells CSAREDSRSGYGYTF. DNA for the CDR3: TGCAGTGCTAGAGAGGACAGCCGATCCGGGTATGGCTACACCTTC.